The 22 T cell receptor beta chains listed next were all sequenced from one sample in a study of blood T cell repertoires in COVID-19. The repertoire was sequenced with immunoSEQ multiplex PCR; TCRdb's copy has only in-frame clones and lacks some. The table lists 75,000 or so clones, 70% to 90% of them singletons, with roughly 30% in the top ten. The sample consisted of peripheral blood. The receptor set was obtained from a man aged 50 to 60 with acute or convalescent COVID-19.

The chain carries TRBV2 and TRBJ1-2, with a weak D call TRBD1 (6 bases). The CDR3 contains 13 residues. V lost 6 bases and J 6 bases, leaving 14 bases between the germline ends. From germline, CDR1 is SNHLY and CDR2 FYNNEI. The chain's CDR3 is CASSAGAVDGYTF. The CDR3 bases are TGTGCCAGCAGCGCAGGGGCGGTTGATGGCTACACCTTC.

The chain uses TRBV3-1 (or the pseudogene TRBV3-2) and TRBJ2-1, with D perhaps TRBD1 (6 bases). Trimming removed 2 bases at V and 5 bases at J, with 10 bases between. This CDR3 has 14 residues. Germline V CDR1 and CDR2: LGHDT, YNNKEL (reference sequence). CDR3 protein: CASSQTQGNNEQFF. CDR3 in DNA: TGTGCCAGCAGCCAAACGCAGGGGAACAATGAGCAGTTCTTC.

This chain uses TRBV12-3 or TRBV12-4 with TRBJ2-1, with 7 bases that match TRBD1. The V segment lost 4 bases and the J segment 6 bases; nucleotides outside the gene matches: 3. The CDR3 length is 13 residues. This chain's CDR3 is CASSSTGINEQFF. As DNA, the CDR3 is TGTGCCAGCAGTTCGACAGGGATCAATGAGCAGTTCTTC.

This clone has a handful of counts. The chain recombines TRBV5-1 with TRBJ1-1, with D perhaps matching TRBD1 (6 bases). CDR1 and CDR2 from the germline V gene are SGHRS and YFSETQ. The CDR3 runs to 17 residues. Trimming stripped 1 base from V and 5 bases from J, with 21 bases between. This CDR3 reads CASSLTLLAGEGTEAFF. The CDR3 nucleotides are TGCGCCAGCAGCTTGACGTTGCTGGCAGGGGAGGGGACTGAAGCTTTCTTT.

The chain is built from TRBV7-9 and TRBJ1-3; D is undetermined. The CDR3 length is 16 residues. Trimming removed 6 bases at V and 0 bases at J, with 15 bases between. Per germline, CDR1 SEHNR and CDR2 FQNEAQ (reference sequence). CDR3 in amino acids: CASRRNELISGNTIYF. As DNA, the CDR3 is TGTGCCAGCAGGCGTAACGAACTGATCTCTGGAAACACCATATATTTT.

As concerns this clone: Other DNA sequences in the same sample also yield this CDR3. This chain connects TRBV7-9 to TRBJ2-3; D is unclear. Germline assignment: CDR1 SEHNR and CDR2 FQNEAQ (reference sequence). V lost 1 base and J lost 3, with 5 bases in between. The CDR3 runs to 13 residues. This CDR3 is CASSLGQTDTQYF. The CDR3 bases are TGTGCCAGCAGCTTAGGCCAGACAGATACGCAGTATTTT.

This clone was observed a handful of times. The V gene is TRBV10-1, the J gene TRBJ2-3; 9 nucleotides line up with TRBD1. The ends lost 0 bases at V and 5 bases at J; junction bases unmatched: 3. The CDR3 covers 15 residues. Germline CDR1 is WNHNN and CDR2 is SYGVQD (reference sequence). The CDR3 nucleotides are TGCGCCAGCAGTGAGTCGGGGACAGGGAAAGATACGCAGTATTTT. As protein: CASSESGTGKDTQYF.

CDR3 nucleotide sequence: TGTGCCAGCAGCAGGCTAGCGGGGGGGACGGGGATCCAAGAGACCCAGTACTTC. As protein: CASSRLAGGTGIQETQYF. The chain uses TRBV11-2 and TRBJ2-5, with 12 bases that match TRBD2. The CDR3 is made up of 18 amino acids. V lost 5 bases to trimming and J lost 1 base; unmatched junction nucleotides: 11. The germline CDR1 and CDR2 sequences are SGHAT and FQNNGV.

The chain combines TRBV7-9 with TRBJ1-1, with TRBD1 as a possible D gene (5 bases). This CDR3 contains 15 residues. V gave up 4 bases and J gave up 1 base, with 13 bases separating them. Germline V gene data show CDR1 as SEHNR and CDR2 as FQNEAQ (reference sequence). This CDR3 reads CASSSQGGANTEAFF. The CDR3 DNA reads TGTGCCAGCAGCTCCCAGGGAGGCGCGAACACTGAAGCTTTCTTT.

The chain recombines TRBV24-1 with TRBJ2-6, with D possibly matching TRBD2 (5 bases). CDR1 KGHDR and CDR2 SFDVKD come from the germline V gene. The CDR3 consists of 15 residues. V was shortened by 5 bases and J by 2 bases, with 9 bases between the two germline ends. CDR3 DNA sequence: TGTGCCACCAGTGCGGGGATAGCTGGGGCCAACGTCCTGACTTTC. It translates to CATSAGIAGANVLTF.

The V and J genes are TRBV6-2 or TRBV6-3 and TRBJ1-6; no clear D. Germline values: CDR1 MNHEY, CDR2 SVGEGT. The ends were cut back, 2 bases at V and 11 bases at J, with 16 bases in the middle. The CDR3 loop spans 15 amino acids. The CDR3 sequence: CASSYQEGFFAPLHF. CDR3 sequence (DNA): TGTGCCAGCAGTTACCAGGAGGGTTTTTTTGCACCCCTCCACTTT.

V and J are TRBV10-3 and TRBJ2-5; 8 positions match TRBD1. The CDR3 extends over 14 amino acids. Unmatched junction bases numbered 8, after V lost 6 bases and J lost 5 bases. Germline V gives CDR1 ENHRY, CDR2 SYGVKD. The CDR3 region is CAISQGAREETQYF. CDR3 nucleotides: TGTGCCATCAGCCAGGGGGCGCGAGAGGAGACCCAGTACTTC.

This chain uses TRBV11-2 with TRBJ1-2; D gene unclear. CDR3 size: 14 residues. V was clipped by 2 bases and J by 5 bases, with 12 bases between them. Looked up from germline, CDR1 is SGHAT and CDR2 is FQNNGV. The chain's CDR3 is CASSLLASGYGYTF. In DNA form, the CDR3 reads TGTGCCAGCAGCTTATTGGCCTCGGGTTATGGCTACACCTTC.

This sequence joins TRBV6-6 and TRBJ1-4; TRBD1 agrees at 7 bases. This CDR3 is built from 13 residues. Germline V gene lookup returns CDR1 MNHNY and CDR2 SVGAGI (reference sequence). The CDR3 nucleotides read TGTGGAGGACCGACAGGGATAATGGAAAAACTGTTTTTT. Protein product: CGGPTGIMEKLFF.

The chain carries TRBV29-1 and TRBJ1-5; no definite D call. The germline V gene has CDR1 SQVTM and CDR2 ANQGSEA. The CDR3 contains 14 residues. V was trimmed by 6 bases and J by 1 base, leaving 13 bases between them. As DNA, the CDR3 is TGCAGCGTCACGCAGTCCGGGAGCAATCAGCCCCAGCATTTT. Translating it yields CSVTQSGSNQPQHF.

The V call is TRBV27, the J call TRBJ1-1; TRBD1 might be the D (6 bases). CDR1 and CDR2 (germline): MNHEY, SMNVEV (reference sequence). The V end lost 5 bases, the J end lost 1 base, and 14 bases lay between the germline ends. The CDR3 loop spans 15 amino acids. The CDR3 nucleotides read TGTGCCAGCAGTCCGGACAGCGCTAGGAACACTGAAGCTTTCTTT. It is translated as CASSPDSARNTEAFF.

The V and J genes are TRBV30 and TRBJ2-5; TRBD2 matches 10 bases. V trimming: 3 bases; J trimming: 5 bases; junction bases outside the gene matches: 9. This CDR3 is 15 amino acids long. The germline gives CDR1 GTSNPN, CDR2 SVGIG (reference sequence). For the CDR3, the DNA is TGTGCCTGGAGGGATAGCGGGGGGCTTCGTGAGACCCAGTACTTC. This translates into CAWRDSGGLRETQYF.

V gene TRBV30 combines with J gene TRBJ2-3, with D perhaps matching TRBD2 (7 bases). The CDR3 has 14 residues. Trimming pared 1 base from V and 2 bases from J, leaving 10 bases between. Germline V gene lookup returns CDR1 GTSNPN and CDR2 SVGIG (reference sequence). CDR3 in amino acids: CAWSAGGHTDTQYF. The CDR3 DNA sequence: TGTGCCTGGAGTGCGGGGGGCCACACAGATACGCAGTATTTT.

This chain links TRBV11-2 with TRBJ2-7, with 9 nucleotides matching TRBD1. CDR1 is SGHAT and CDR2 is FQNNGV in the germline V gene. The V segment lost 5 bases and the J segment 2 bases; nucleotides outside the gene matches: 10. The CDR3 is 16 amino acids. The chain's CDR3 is CASSLAGTGFPYEQYF. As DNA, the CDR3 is TGTGCCAGCAGCCTCGCCGGGACAGGGTTTCCCTACGAGCAGTACTTC. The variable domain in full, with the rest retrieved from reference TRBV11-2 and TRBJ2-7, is EAGVAQSPRYKIIEKRQSVAFWCNPISGHATLYWYQQILGQGPKLLIQFQNNGVVDDSQLPKDRFSAERLKGVDSTLKIQPAKLEDSAVYLCASSLAGTGFPYEQYFGPGTRLTVT.

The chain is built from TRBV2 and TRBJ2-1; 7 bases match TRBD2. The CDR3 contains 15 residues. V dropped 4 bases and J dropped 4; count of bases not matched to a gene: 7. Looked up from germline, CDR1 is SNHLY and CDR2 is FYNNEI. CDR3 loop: CASSGGTTYYNEQFF. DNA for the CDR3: TGTGCCAGCAGTGGCGGGACTACCTATTACAATGAGCAGTTCTTC.

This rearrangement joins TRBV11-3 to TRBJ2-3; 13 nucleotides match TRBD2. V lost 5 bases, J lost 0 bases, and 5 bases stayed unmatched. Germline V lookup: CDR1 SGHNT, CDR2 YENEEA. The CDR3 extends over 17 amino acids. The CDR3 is CASSPGTSGASTDTQYF. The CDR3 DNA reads TGTGCCAGCAGCCCCGGGACTAGCGGGGCTAGCACAGATACGCAGTATTTT.

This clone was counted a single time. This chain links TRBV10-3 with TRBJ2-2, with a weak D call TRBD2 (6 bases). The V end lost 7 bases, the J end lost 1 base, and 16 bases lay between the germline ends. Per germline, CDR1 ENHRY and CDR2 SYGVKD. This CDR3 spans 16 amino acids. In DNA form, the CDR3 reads TGTGCCATCAAGAATACGGGACTCCGGAACACCGGGGAGCTGTTTTTT. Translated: CAIKNTGLRNTGELFF.